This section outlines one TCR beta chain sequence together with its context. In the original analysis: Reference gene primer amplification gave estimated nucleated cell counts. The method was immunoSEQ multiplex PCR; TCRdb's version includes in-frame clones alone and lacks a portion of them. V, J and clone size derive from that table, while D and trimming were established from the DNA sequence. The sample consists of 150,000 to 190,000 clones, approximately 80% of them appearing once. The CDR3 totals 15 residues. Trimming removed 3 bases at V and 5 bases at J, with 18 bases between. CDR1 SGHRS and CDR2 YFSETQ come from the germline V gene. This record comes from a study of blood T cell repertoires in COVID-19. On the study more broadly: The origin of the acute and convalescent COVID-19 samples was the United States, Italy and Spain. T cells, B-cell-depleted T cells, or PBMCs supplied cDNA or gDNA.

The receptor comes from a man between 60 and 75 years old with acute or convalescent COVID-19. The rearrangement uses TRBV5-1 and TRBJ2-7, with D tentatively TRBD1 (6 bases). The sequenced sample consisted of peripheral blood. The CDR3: CASSWAPTGSNEQYF. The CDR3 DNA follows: TGCGCCAGCAGCTGGGCTCCGACAGGCTCAAACGAGCAGTACTTC.